This T cell receptor beta chain was observed in a study of T cell repertoires in cytomegalovirus infection. Points on this clonotype: Its antigen is as yet unknown.

General study findings and limits: HLA-C-restricted CMV clonotypes gave the most frequent clonotype in two of eight donors.

Trimming took 1 base from V and 2 from J, leaving 9 bases between them. The CDR3 runs to 14 residues. The V gene's germline CDR1 is SNHLY and CDR2 FYNNEI. TCRdb re-analysed the reads in MiXCR, keeping a single row per CDR3 protein. The repertoire holds a few hundred thousand distinct CDR3 sequences, with 40% as singletons. This receptor was obtained from a human donor in good health (CMV status not recorded). Some clones in this sample may be carry-over from other donors' samples. Sequences were derived from cultured PBMCs, sampled from culture after CMV antigen stimulation. The chain employs TRBV2 and TRBJ2-7, with D unresolved. CDR3 bases: TGTGCCAGCAGTGAAGAGGTCACCGCCTACGAGCAGTACTTC. This sequence encodes CASSEEVTAYEQYF.